This TCR beta chain was identified during a study of cytomegalovirus exposure and HLA in healthy donors. Study information: Counted in an early data release were tens of millions of unique TCRs from HLA-typed donors.

Study-level points and caveats: DRB1 showed the most TCR associations and HLA-C the fewest in a later analysis, as rates varied by HLA locus.

About this clone itself: The antigen remains unidentified.

The PCR contained 60 Vbeta and 13 Jbeta primers. In the original workflow: Among the unique TCR beta chains that a later analysis counted, 80 million to 100 million in all, around 11 million were shared. Using immunoSEQ multiplex PCR, the repertoire was profiled, and TCRdb retains in-frame clones only, with some absent. That table gives V, J and clone size, and the DNA gave D and trimming. The table records some 190,000 clones, about three quarters of them present only once. The CDR3 spans 15 residues. Trimming took off 0 bases at V and 10 bases at J, with 15 bases between the two ends. From germline, CDR1 is LGHNA and CDR2 YSLEER.

The sequence was collected from a middle-aged woman in good health and CMV-seronegative. Input material: PBMCs. The chain is built from TRBV4-3 and TRBJ1-4, with D unclear. The CDR3 loop is CASSQDYPSAGKLFF. CDR3 coding DNA: TGCGCCAGCAGCCAAGATTATCCCTCGGCGGGAAAACTGTTTTTT.